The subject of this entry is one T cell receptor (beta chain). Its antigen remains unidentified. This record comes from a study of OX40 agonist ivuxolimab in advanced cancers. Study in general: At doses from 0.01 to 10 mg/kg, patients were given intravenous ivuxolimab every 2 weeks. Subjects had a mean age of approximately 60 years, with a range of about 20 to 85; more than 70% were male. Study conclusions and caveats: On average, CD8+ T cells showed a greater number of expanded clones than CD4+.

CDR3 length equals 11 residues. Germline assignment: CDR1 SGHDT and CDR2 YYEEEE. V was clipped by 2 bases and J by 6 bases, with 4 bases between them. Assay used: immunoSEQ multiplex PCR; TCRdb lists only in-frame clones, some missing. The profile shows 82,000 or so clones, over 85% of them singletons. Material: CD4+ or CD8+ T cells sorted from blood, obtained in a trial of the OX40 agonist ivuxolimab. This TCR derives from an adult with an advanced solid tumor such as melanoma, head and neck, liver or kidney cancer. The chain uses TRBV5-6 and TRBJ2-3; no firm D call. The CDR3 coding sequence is TGTGCCAGCAGCTTCCAGGATACGCAGTATTTT. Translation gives CASSFQDTQYF.